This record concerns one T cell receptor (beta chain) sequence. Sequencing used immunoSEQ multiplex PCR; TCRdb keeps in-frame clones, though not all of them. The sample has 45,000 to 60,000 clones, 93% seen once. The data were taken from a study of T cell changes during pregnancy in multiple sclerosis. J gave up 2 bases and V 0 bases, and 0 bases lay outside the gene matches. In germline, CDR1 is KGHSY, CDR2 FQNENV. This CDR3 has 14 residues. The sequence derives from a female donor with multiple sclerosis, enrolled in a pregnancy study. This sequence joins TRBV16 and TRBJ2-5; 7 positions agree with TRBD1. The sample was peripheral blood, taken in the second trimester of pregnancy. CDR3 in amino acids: CASSQSQGQETQYF. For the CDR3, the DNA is TGTGCCAGCAGCCAATCACAGGGGCAAGAGACCCAGTACTTC.